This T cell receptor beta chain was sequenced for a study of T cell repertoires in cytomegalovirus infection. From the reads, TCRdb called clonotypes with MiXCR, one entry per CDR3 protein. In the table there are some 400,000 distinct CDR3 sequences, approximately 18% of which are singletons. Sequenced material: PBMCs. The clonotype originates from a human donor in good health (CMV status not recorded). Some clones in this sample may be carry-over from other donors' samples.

DNA of the CDR3: TGTGCCAGCAGCTCCCGGACAGGAAGGGGAGAGACCCAGTACTTC. Its protein is CASSSRTGRGETQYF. The chain is built from TRBV7-9 and TRBJ2-5, with 7 bases lining up with TRBD1. The V segment lost 4 bases and the J segment 4 bases; nucleotides outside the gene matches: 9. This CDR3 comprises 15 residues. CDR1 SEHNR and CDR2 FQNEAQ come from the germline V gene (reference sequence).